This paragraph reports one TCR beta chain. There is no known antigen for this receptor. Base qualities are not provided; no much larger clone lies one nucleotide away. This sample is drawn from a study of radiotherapy plus CTLA-4 blockade in lung cancer (dated by TCRdb to 2016 to 2019). For context, the study as a whole: Objective responses occurred in approximately 19% of enrolled patients, and around 30% achieved disease control. Points the paper makes about the study in general: Increased serum interferon-beta after radiation, together with early dynamic changes in blood T cell clones, were reported to be the strongest predictors of response. After treatment with radiotherapy and ipilimumab, TCR clones that originated in tumors expanded in peripheral blood.

At the junction V is shortened by 4 bases and J by 4 bases; bases outside the gene matches: 11. Per the germline V gene (reference sequence), LNHNV is the CDR1 and YYDKDF is the CDR2. The CDR3 contains 18 residues, cysteine and phenylalanine counted. The retained sequence is limited to the CDR3, 54 bases, with the frame set at the first base. The study tested focal radiation therapy combined with CTLA-4 blockade (ipilimumab) in patients with chemo-refractory metastatic non-small-cell lung cancer. Library preparation used the immunoSEQ multiplex PCR assay. In TCRdb, the immuneACCESS table is reduced to in-frame sequences with V and J assigned. These tables do not hold every clone; where another copy was compared, an unresolved V gene accounts for under half, and the others remain unexplained. Recorded for this sample are roughly 62,000 clones; 65% to 85% of them occurred a single time. 2.9% of the sample belongs to the ten largest clones.

Recombination connected TRBV15 to TRBJ2-2; 11 junctional bases match TRBD2. The clonotype comes from a human donor with non-small cell lung cancer who had a complete response to radiotherapy plus ipilimumab. The starting material was peripheral blood, obtained from a patient treated with radiotherapy plus ipilimumab. Here the CDR3 is given as CATSKRSGSGRVTGELFF. The nucleotide sequence reads as follows: TGTGCCACCAGCAAACGATCGGGTAGCGGGAGGGTCACCGGGGAGCTGTTTTTT.